A selection of T cell receptor beta chains follows, all from one sample in a study of OX40 agonist ivuxolimab in advanced cancers. The data were produced by immunoSEQ multiplex PCR, yet TCRdb's version contains in-frame clones alone and is incomplete. The data hold 75,000 to 100,000 clones, with more than 80% observed a single time. Material: CD4+ or CD8+ T cells sorted from blood, obtained in a trial of the OX40 agonist ivuxolimab. These receptors were obtained from an adult with an advanced solid tumor such as melanoma, head and neck, liver or kidney cancer. Each CDR3 is given with its conserved first and last residue. D genes are given only for firm matches. The size field is filled for only some rows; it gives once, few, many or a size class.

>TRBV10-3|TRBJ2-2|.|.
CAISEGGISNTGELFF
TGTGCCATCAGTGAGGGAGGAATTTCGAACACCGGGGAGCTGTTTTTT
>TRBV14|TRBJ2-5|TRBD2|few
CASSAGLAETQYF
TGTGCCAGCAGCGCCGGACTAGCCGAGACCCAGTACTTC
>TRBV7-9|TRBJ2-2|.|.
CASSLHGTGELFF
TGTGCCAGCAGCCTACACGGCACCGGGGAGCTGTTTTTT
>TRBV6-1|TRBJ2-2|.|.
CASRTKNTGELFF
TGTGCCAGCAGGACAAAGAACACCGGGGAGCTGTTTTTT
>TRBV9|TRBJ2-5|TRBD2|.
CASSVGSSGQETQYF
TGTGCCAGCAGCGTAGGTTCTAGCGGCCAAGAGACCCAGTACTTC
>TRBV29-1|TRBJ2-7|.|.
CSVDRDGDYEQYF
TGCAGCGTTGACCGGGACGGAGACTACGAGCAGTACTTC
>TRBV6-4|TRBJ1-6|.|.
CASSRTPTVVGSPLHF
TGTGCCAGCAGTCGCACCCCAACAGTTGTAGGTTCACCCCTCCACTTT
>TRBV6-4|TRBJ1-6|.|few
CASSDRGVGATRSPLHF
TGTGCCAGCAGTGACAGGGGTGTAGGGGCAACTAGGTCACCCCTCCACTTT
>TRBV10-3|TRBJ2-3|.|once
CAISDVSVDTQYF
TGTGCCATCAGTGATGTATCGGTAGATACGCAGTATTTT
>TRBV9|TRBJ1-2|TRBD1|once
CASSVGVGGNYGYTF
TGTGCCAGCAGCGTAGGCGTAGGGGGCAACTATGGCTACACCTTC
>TRBV27|TRBJ1-2|.|.
CASSLSGRSFYGYTF
TGTGCCAGCAGTTTATCGGGACGGTCCTTCTATGGCTACACCTTC
>TRBV6-6|TRBJ2-5|TRBD2|.
CASRPPRGVTEETQYF
TGTGCCAGCAGACCCCCACGGGGGGTGACTGAAGAGACCCAGTACTTC
>TRBV4-1|TRBJ1-1|.|.
CASSQDSPPGGQAFF
TGCGCCAGCAGCCAAGATTCCCCGCCTGGAGGGCAAGCTTTCTTT
>TRBV9|TRBJ2-1|.|.
CASSVDGGLGDEQFF
TGTGCCAGCAGCGTAGATGGCGGTCTAGGGGATGAGCAGTTCTTC
>TRBV5-1|TRBJ1-2|.|.
CASSPEAETYGYTF
TGCGCCAGCAGTCCAGAAGCTGAAACCTATGGCTACACCTTC
>TRBV9|TRBJ2-2|.|.
CASSVGRGAPNTGELFF
TGTGCCAGCAGCGTAGGGCGGGGCGCCCCTAACACCGGGGAGCTGTTTTTT
>TRBV6-1|TRBJ2-2|TRBD2|.
CASSGRLSGGANGELFF
TGTGCCAGCAGTGGGAGATTAAGCGGGGGGGCGAACGGGGAGCTGTTTTTT
>TRBV5-1|TRBJ2-4|.|.
CASSLGLGETNIQYF
TGCGCCAGCAGCTTGGGCCTGGGGGAAACAAACATTCAGTACTTC
>TRBV10-2|TRBJ1-2|.|.
CASSQQNLYGYTF
TGCGCCAGCAGTCAGCAGAACCTCTATGGCTACACCTTC
>TRBV20-1|TRBJ2-1|.|.
CSARVHEQFF
TGCAGTGCTAGAGTCCATGAGCAGTTCTTC
>TRBV27|TRBJ2-2|.|.
CASSPFGGGSLNTGELFF
TGTGCCAGCAGTCCTTTTGGAGGGGGATCCCTGAACACCGGGGAGCTGTTTTTT
>TRBV5-6|TRBJ1-3|.|.
CASYISGRWQALSGNTIYF
TGTGCCAGCTACATATCGGGACGCTGGCAGGCTCTCTCTGGAAACACCATATATTTT
>TRBV19|TRBJ1-1|TRBD1|once
CASSIVATGATEAFF
TGTGCCAGTAGTATAGTGGCGACAGGGGCCACTGAAGCTTTCTTT
>TRBV9|TRBJ1-5|.|.
CASSVAGDRNQPQHF
TGTGCCAGCAGCGTAGCGGGAGATCGCAATCAGCCCCAGCATTTT